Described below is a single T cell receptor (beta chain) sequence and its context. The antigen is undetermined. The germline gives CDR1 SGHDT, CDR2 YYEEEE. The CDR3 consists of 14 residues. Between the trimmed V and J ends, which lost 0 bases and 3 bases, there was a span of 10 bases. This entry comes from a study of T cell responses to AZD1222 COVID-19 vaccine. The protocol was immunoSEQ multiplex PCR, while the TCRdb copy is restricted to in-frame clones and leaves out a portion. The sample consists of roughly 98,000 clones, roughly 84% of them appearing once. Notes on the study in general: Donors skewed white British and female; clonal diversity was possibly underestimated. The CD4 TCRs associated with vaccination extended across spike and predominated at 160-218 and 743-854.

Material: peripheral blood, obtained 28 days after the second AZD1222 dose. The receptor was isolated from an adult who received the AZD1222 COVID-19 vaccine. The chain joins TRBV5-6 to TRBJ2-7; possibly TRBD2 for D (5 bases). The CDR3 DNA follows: TGTGCCAGCAGCTTGGGGACTCCCGACTACGAGCAGTACTTC. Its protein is CASSLGTPDYEQYF.